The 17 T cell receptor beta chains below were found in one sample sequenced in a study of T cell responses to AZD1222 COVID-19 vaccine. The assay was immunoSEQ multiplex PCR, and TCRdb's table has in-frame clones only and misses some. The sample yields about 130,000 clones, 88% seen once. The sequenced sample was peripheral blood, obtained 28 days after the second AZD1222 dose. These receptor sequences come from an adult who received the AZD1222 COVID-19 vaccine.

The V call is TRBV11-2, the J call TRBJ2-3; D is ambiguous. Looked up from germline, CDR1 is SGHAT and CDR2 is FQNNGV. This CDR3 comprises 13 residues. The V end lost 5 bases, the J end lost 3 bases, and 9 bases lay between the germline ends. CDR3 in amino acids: CASSEWPTDTQYF. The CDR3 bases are TGTGCCAGCAGCGAGTGGCCGACAGATACGCAGTATTTT.

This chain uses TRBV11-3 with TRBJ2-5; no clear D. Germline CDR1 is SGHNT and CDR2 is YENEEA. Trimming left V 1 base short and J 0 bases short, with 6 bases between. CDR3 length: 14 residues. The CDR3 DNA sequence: TGTGCCAGCAGCTTAGGCCCGAACCAAGAGACCCAGTACTTC. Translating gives CASSLGPNQETQYF.

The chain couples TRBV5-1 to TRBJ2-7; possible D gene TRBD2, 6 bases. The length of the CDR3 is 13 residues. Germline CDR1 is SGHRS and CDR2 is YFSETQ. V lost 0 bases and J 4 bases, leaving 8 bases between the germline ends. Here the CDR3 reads CASSLDRGYEQYF. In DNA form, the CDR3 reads TGCGCCAGCAGCTTGGACCGGGGGTACGAGCAGTACTTC.

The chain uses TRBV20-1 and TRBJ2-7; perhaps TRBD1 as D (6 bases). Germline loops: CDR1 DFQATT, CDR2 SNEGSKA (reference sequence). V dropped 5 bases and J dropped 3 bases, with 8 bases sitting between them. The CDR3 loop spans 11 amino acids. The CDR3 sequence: CSAPDSYEQYF. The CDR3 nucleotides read TGCAGTGCTCCGGACAGCTACGAGCAGTACTTC.

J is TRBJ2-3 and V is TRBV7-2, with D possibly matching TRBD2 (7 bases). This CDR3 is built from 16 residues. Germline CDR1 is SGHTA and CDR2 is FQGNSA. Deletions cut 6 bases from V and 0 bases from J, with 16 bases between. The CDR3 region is CASRTRSGTSTDTQYF. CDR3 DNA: TGTGCCAGCAGAACACGGAGCGGGACAAGCACAGATACGCAGTATTTT.

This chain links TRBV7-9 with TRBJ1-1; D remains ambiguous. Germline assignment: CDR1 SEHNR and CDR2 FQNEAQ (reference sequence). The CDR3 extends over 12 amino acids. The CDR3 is CAIRRANTEAFF. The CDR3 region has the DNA TGTGCAATCAGACGGGCGAACACTGAAGCTTTCTTT.

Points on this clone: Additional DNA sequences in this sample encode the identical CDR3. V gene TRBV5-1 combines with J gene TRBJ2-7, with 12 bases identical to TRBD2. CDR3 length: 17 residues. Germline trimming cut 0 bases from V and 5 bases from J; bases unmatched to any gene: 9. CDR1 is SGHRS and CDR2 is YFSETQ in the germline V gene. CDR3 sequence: CASSLGRLAGVGDEQYF. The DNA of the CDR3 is TGCGCCAGCAGCTTGGGTCGACTAGCGGGAGTAGGGGACGAGCAGTACTTC.

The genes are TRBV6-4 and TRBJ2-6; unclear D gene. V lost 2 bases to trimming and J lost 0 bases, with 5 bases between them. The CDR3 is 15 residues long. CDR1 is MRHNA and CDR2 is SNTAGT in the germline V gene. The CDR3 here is CASSDVDSGANVLTF. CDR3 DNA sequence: TGTGCCAGCAGTGACGTTGACTCTGGGGCCAACGTCCTGACTTTC.

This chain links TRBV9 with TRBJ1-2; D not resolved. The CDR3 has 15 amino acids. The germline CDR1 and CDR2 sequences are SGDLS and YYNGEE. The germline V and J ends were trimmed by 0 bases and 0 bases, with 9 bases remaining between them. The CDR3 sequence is CASSVVGPANYGYTF. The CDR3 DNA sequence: TGTGCCAGCAGCGTAGTCGGACCAGCTAACTATGGCTACACCTTC.

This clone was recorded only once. The CDR3 DNA reads TGTGCCAGCAGCGTGGGGGGGTACACAGATACGCAGTATTTT. This translates into CASSVGGYTDTQYF. The rearrangement joins TRBV9 to TRBJ2-3; 7 bases are a match to TRBD2. The CDR3 contains 14 residues. V lost 2 bases to trimming and J lost 2 bases; unmatched junction nucleotides: 2. Germline V lookup: CDR1 SGDLS, CDR2 YYNGEE.

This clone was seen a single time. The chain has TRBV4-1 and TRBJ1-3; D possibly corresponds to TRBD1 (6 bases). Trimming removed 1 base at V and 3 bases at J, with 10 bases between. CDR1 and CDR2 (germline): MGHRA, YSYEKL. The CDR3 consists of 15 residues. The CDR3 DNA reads TGCGCCAGCAGCCAAGCCCCGACAGGTGGAAACACCATATATTTT. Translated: CASSQAPTGGNTIYF.

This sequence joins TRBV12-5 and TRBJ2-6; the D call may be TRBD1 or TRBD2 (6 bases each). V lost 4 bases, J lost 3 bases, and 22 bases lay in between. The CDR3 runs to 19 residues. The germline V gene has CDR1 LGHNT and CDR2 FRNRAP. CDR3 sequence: CASGSGIGGLSGGANVLTF. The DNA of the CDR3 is TGTGCTAGTGGTTCGGGGATCGGGGGCCTATCTGGTGGGGCCAACGTCCTGACTTTC.

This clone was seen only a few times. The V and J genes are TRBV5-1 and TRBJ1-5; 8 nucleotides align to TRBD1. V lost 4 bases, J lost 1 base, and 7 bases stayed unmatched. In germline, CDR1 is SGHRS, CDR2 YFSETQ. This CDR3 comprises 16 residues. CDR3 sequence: CASSLGQGESNQPQHF. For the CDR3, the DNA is TGCGCCAGCAGCCTAGGACAGGGAGAAAGCAATCAGCCCCAGCATTTT.

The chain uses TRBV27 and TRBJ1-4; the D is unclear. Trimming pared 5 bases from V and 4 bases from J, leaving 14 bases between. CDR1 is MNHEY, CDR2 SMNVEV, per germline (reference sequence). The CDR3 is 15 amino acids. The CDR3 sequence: CASSPRTDYNEKLFF. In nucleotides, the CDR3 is TGTGCCAGCAGTCCACGGACCGATTATAATGAAAAACTGTTTTTT.

The CDR3 DNA follows: TGTGCCAGTAGTATAGTAGACAGGGATTCAGATACGCAGTATTTT. Residues: CASSIVDRDSDTQYF. The rearrangement joins TRBV19 to TRBJ2-3; 7 nucleotides agree with TRBD1. The J segment lost 4 bases and the V segment lost 1 base, leaving 5 bases of the junction unmatched. The CDR3 contains 15 residues. From germline, CDR1 is LNHDA and CDR2 SQIVND (reference sequence).

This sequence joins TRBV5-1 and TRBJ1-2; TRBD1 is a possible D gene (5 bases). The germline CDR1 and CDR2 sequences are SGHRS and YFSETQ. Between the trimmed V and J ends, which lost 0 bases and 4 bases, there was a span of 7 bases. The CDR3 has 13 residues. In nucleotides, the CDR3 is TGCGCCAGCAGCTTGGTGCAGGGCTATGGCTACACCTTC. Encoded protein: CASSLVQGYGYTF. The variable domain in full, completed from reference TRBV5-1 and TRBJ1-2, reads KAGVTQTPRYLIKTRGQQVTLSCSPISGHRSVSWYQQTPGQGLQFLFEYFSETQRNKGNFPGRFSGRQFSNSRSEMNVSTLELGDSALYLCASSLVQGYGYTFGSGTRLTVV.

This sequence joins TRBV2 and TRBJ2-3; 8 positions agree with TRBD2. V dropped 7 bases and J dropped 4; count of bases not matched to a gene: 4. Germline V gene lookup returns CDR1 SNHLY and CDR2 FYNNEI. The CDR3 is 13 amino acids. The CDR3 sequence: CASTRLASDTQYF. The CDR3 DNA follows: TGTGCCAGCACCAGACTAGCGTCAGATACGCAGTATTTT.